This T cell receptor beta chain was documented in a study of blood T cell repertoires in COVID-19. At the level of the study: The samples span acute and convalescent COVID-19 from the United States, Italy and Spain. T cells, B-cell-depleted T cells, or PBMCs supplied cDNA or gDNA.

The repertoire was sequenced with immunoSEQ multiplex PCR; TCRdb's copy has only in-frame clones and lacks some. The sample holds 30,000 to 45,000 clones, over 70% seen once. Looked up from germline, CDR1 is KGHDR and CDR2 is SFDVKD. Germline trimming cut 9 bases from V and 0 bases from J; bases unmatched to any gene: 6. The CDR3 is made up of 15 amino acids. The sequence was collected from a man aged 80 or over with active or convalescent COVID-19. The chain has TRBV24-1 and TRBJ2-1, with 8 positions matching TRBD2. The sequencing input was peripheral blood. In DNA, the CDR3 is TGTGCCACCGGCACTAGCGGAATCTCCTACAATGAGCAGTTCTTC. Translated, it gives CATGTSGISYNEQFF.